Shown below are 8 T cell receptor beta chains from a single sample sequenced in a study of Graves' ophthalmopathy and Graves' hyperthyroidism. Transcripts of RNA were the source for amplifying TCR beta CDR3 regions. Investigators did first-round RT-PCR with HTBI primers, then second-round multiplex PCR. One entry per CDR3 protein, called by TCRdb with MiXCR from the multiplex PCR reads. The sample has approximately 160,000 distinct CDR3 sequences, roughly two fifths seen once. What was sequenced was peripheral blood. These receptors all come from a man between 25 and 39 years old with Graves' ophthalmopathy.

This clonotype was detected many times. The chain is built from TRBV6-1 and TRBJ2-7, with D perhaps TRBD1 (5 bases). In germline, CDR1 is MNHNS, CDR2 SASEGT. The CDR3 has 16 residues. Trimming removed 1 base at V and 0 bases at J, with 13 bases between. The CDR3 DNA is TGTGCCAGCAGTGAAGAGGGGCAGGGCTACTCCTACGAGCAGTACTTC. It encodes CASSEEGQGYSYEQYF.

This clonotype was seen many times. The J gene is TRBJ2-2, the V gene TRBV14; D remains ambiguous. The germline V gene has CDR1 SGHDN and CDR2 FVKESK. Trimming stripped 1 base from V and 6 bases from J, with 9 bases between. The CDR3 has 14 residues. CDR3 residues: CASSQVTHAGELFF. The DNA for the CDR3 is TGTGCCAGCAGCCAAGTGACCCACGCCGGGGAGCTGTTTTTT.

This chain uses TRBV7-2 with TRBJ2-7, with 8 nucleotides matching TRBD2. J lost 4 bases, V lost 4 bases, and 9 bases had no gene match. This CDR3 spans 15 amino acids. In germline, CDR1 is SGHTA, CDR2 FQGNSA. CDR3 sequence reads: CASSSLAGKVYEQYF. The CDR3, as DNA: TGTGCCAGCAGCTCATTAGCGGGGAAAGTATACGAGCAGTACTTC.

This clonotype was recorded a few times. The V gene is TRBV12-3 or TRBV12-4, the J gene TRBJ1-1, with D perhaps TRBD1 (6 bases). The V and J ends lost 7 bases and 3 bases respectively, with 9 bases between them. CDR3 length: 12 amino acids. CDR3 coding DNA: TGTGCCAGCAATACAGGGTACACTGAAGCTTTCTTT. Its translation: CASNTGYTEAFF.

The genes are TRBV6-1 and TRBJ2-7; weak D call: TRBD1 (5 bases). V dropped 2 bases and J dropped 3 bases, with 8 bases sitting between them. This CDR3 spans 13 amino acids. Germline CDR1 is MNHNS and CDR2 is SASEGT. CDR3 protein: CASSERTFYEQYF. In nucleotides, the CDR3 is TGTGCCAGCAGTGAAAGGACATTCTACGAGCAGTACTTC.

The chain recombines TRBV6-1 with TRBJ1-3; maybe TRBD1 (5 bases). The CDR3 extends over 16 amino acids. V was shortened by 5 bases and J by 0 bases, with 14 bases between the two germline ends. Germline loops: CDR1 MNHNS, CDR2 SASEGT. The CDR3 is CASSKHPDNSGNTIYF. The CDR3 DNA follows: TGTGCCAGCAGTAAACATCCGGACAACTCTGGAAACACCATATATTTT.

This clonotype has just a few counts. The genes are TRBV10-3 and TRBJ2-5; D is uncertain. V was pared by 2 bases and J by 5 bases, with 12 bases between. Germline V gene lookup returns CDR1 ENHRY and CDR2 SYGVKD. The CDR3 has 14 residues. CDR3 sequence (DNA): TGTGCCATCAGTGAGCCGACCTTGGTGGAGACCCAGTACTTC. Its protein product is CAISEPTLVETQYF.

The CDR3 sequence is CASSWTEGFYSNQPQHF. The CDR3 bases are TGTGCCAGCAGTTGGACGGAAGGATTCTATAGCAATCAGCCCCAGCATTTT. V gene TRBV6-2 or TRBV6-3 combines with J gene TRBJ1-5; the D is unclear. Trimming shortened V by 4 bases and J by 0 bases, and 16 bases separated the two germline ends. CDR1 and CDR2 from the germline V gene are MNHEY and SVGEGT. This CDR3 spans 17 amino acids.